Detailed here is one T cell receptor beta chain. Noted time point: newly diagnosed GD, antithyroid drugs for less than 3 months. Construction of the TCR library relied on RNA isolated from PBMCs. V lost 4 bases to trimming and J lost 4 bases, with 7 bases between them. CDR1 and CDR2 (germline): MGHDK, SYGVNS. The length of the CDR3 is 13 residues. The sample belongs to a study of regulatory T cells in long-lasting Graves disease. Background on the study: Under 3 months of antithyroid drugs had been taken by newly diagnosed Graves' patients.

Combining iRepertoire HTBI primers with Arm-PCR of CDR3 regions, the authors built TCR beta libraries. In TCRdb, the multiplex PCR reads were re-called with MiXCR into one record per CDR3 protein. The sample records roughly 500,000 distinct CDR3 sequences, around an eighth being singletons. These sequences were also reported in another study, on T cells in Graves' hyperthyroidism and ophthalmopathy. That source reports: HTBI primers were used for first-round RT-PCR of the TCR CDR3. Within blood appeared most thyroid clonotypes that had expanded above 0.001. It was a median around seven months before onset that the model predicted ophthalmopathy.

The receptor's source is a man between 25 and 39 years old with Graves disease. Sequencing was performed on peripheral blood mononuclear cells (PBMCs), taken at new diagnosis, from a patient treated with antithyroid drugs. The V call is TRBV25-1, the J call TRBJ2-2; the D is unclear. The chain's CDR3 is CASSVWGTGELFF. In DNA form, the CDR3 reads TGTGCCAGCAGTGTATGGGGCACCGGGGAGCTGTTTTTT.